The text below deals with one T cell receptor (beta chain). The antigen is undetermined. Following extraction, RNA underwent reverse transcription to cDNA, which served as the sequencing template. TCRdb keeps only in-frame clones here, not all; method: immunoSEQ multiplex PCR. The data show 110,000 to 150,000 clones, roughly 82% seen once. This entry is derived from a study of CD8+ T cells in alopecia areata. Study-level background: Treatment of the treated patients consisted of oral tofacitinib, 5 to 10 mg twice daily.

The CDR3 runs to 13 residues. The V gene lost 1 base and the J gene lost 4 bases, with 8 bases spanning the gap. Germline-derived CDR1 and CDR2 are LGHNA and YSLEER. This sample's treatment: oral pan-JAK inhibitor, 5-10 mg twice daily. Study findings and constraints: The study found that many expanded lesional clones persisted in scalp and blood during tofacitinib.

The V and J genes are TRBV4-3 and TRBJ2-7; no clear D. Sequencing was performed on CD8+ T cells sorted from blood, taken at week 4, from a patient treated with tofacitinib. The clonotype originates from a human donor with alopecia areata. The CDR3 sequence: CASSQGRRYEQYF. In DNA, the CDR3 is TGCGCCAGCAGCCAAGGCCGGCGGTACGAGCAGTACTTC.